Listed here are 12 T cell receptor beta chains from one sample, sequenced in a study of spatial heterogeneity in lung cancer. Time point of the sample: sample taken at primary tumor resection. Unsorted samples of tumor, nontumor lung or frozen PBMC had their whole RNA sequenced. TCRdb passed the 5' RACE reads through MiXCR, listing each CDR3 protein once. The sample holds approximately 40,000 distinct CDR3 sequences, 4% to 6% seen once. Sequencing was performed on PBMCs, taken at surgery. The source of these receptors is a female donor with early-stage non-small cell lung cancer.

This clonotype was counted many times. The V gene is TRBV5-1, the J gene TRBJ2-7; D might be TRBD1 (6 bases). Germline values: CDR1 SGHRS, CDR2 YFSETQ. The ends were cut back, 3 bases at V and 2 bases at J, with 15 bases in the middle. The CDR3 contains 15 residues. The CDR3 is CASSSGQILAYEQYF. For the CDR3, the DNA is TGCGCCAGCAGCTCCGGACAGATACTAGCCTACGAGCAGTACTTC. Drawing the rest from reference TRBV5-1 and TRBJ2-7, the complete variable domain is KAGVTQTPRYLIKTRGQQVTLSCSPISGHRSVSWYQQTPGQGLQFLFEYFSETQRNKGNFPGRFSGRQFSNSRSEMNVSTLELGDSALYLCASSSGQILAYEQYFGPGTRLTVT.

This clonotype was detected ten times or more. The V and J genes are TRBV7-9 and TRBJ2-2; unclear D gene. V gave up 2 bases and J gave up 5 bases, with 9 bases separating them. CDR3 length: 14 amino acids. The germline V gene encodes CDR1 SEHNR and CDR2 FQNEAQ (reference sequence). The CDR3 region has the DNA TGTGCCAGCAGCTTACTAGAAAGTACCGGGGAGCTGTTTTTT. Its protein product is CASSLLESTGELFF.

Ten or more counts support this clonotype. The rearrangement joins TRBV2 to TRBJ2-7; the match to TRBD2 covers 11 bases. The J segment lost 3 bases and the V segment lost 6 bases, leaving 7 bases of the junction unmatched. From germline, CDR1 is SNHLY and CDR2 FYNNEI. There are 15 residues in the CDR3. CDR3 in amino acids: CASSGPSGRYYEQYF. In DNA form, the CDR3 reads TGTGCCAGCAGCGGCCCTAGCGGGAGGTACTACGAGCAGTACTTC.

This clonotype was seen many times. The chain has TRBV15 and TRBJ2-7; D not resolved. Germline V lookup: CDR1 LNHNV, CDR2 YYDKDF (reference sequence). The CDR3 runs to 14 residues. V lost 1 base and J lost 1, with 8 bases in between. CDR3: CATSRGRNSYEQYF. CDR3 nucleotide sequence: TGTGCCACCAGCAGAGGCAGGAATTCCTACGAGCAGTACTTC. Full variable domain (remainder filled in from reference TRBV15 and TRBJ2-7): DAMVIQNPRYQVTQFGKPVTLSCSQTLNHNVMYWYQQKSSQAPKLLFHYYDKDFNNEADTPDNFQSRRPNTSFCFLDIRSPGLGDTAMYLCATSRGRNSYEQYFGPGTRLTVT.

This clonotype was observed at least ten times. V usage is TRBV7-2 and J usage is TRBJ2-3, with a possible D match to TRBD2 (6 bases). Germline V gene sequence: CDR1 SGHTA, CDR2 FQGNSA. The CDR3 sequence is 14 residues long. Trimming removed 0 bases at V and 4 bases at J, with 8 bases between. The CDR3, as DNA: TGTGCCAGCAGCTTAGCACTAGCCTCAGATACGCAGTATTTT. Its protein is CASSLALASDTQYF.

The table lists this clonotype with a few counts. The rearrangement joins TRBV12-3 or TRBV12-4 to TRBJ2-3; 11 bases match TRBD2. The CDR3 has 16 residues. V lost 1 base and J lost 0; bases outside the gene matches: 0. CDR3 sequence reads: CASSLGLAGSTDTQYF. The DNA for the CDR3 is TGTGCCAGCAGTTTAGGACTAGCGGGAAGCACAGATACGCAGTATTTT.

This clonotype appeared many times. V and J are TRBV4-1 and TRBJ2-1; TRBD2 is a possible D gene (6 bases). Trimming took off 3 bases at V and 5 bases at J, with 14 bases between the two ends. The CDR3 has 15 residues. Germline CDR1 reads MGHRA; CDR2 reads YSYEKL. The CDR3 spells CASSQSGPSNNEQFF. The CDR3 coding sequence is TGCGCCAGCAGCCAGAGCGGGCCTTCTAACAATGAGCAGTTCTTC.

This clonotype was recorded at least ten times. The rearrangement uses TRBV5-1 and TRBJ1-4; possibly TRBD1 for D (5 bases). The CDR3 totals 15 residues. CDR1 and CDR2 (germline): SGHRS, YFSETQ. V was trimmed by 4 bases and J by 5 bases, leaving 15 bases between them. This chain's CDR3 is CASSDAGTENEKLFF. The CDR3 DNA follows: TGCGCCAGCAGCGATGCGGGGACGGAGAATGAAAAACTGTTTTTT.

V gene TRBV6-1 combines with J gene TRBJ1-1, with 8 bases identical to TRBD1. CDR1 MNHNS and CDR2 SASEGT come from the germline V gene. The CDR3 sequence is 13 residues long. V was pared by 4 bases and J by 5 bases, with 3 bases of the junction left unmatched. CDR3 region: CASSGTGLTEAFF. DNA for the CDR3: TGTGCCAGCAGTGGGACAGGGTTGACTGAAGCTTTCTTT.

This clonotype was detected ten times or more. The rearrangement uses TRBV7-9 and TRBJ2-6; a possible D gene is TRBD1 (5 bases). The CDR3 extends over 15 amino acids. V lost 9 bases and J 0 bases, leaving 12 bases between the germline ends. Germline assignment: CDR1 SEHNR and CDR2 FQNEAQ (reference sequence). The CDR3 DNA reads as TGTGCCAGTTCGGACACTACCTCTGGGGCCAACGTCCTGACTTTC. Translating gives CASSDTTSGANVLTF.

J is TRBJ2-7 and V is TRBV18; D is possibly TRBD1 or TRBD2 (6 bases each). Germline V CDR1 and CDR2: KGHSH, LQKENI. CDR3 length: 14 amino acids. The V gene lost 0 bases and the J gene lost 10 bases, with 16 bases spanning the gap. The CDR3 DNA sequence: TGTGCCAGCTCACCACCGGTGGCCGGGGGCGATCAGTACTTC. As protein: CASSPPVAGGDQYF.

The chain recombines TRBV15 with TRBJ1-4, with 7 nucleotides matching TRBD1. Trimming at V came to 5 bases and at J to 5 bases, leaving 8 bases not matched to a gene. From germline, CDR1 is LNHNV and CDR2 YYDKDF (reference sequence). CDR3 length: 15 amino acids. CDR3 DNA sequence: TGTGCCACCAGCGGTTGGACAGGCGGGAATGAAAAACTGTTTTTT. Translation: CATSGWTGGNEKLFF.